Sequencing of this T cell receptor (beta chain) was carried out in a study of beta chain features in type 1 diabetes. Study-level background: On cell yields, gender and age, patients and healthy donors were similar. Regarding the study as a whole: Within each of all four CD4+ subsets, Type 1 diabetes patients had TCRB CDR3s that were moderately but significantly shorter. Patients and controls would be equally affected if PCR favored shorter templates.

Of note for this clone: What it recognizes is unknown.

Reverse transcribing all isolated RNA meant expressed TCRB transcripts were sequenced. The repertoire was sequenced with immunoSEQ multiplex PCR; TCRdb's copy has only in-frame clones and lacks some. This sample has 600,000 or so clones; around an eighth occur once, and the top ten carry 0.09% to 0.15%. Germline V gives CDR1 SNHLY, CDR2 FYNNEI. The V gene lost 5 bases and the J gene lost 2 bases, with 15 bases spanning the gap. CDR3 size: 15 residues. The clonotype was recovered from a man aged 30 to 39 with type 1 diabetes. Sequencing input: naive CD4+ T cells from blood. The V gene is TRBV2, the J gene TRBJ1-2; possible D gene TRBD1, 6 bases. The CDR3 coding sequence is TGTGCCAGCAGTTGGAAGGCAGGGGAAAACTATGGCTACACCTTC. This translates into CASSWKAGENYGYTF.